These 16 T cell receptor beta chains share one sample of origin, sequenced in a study of T cells in women clearing cervical HPV infection. Using immunoSEQ multiplex PCR, the repertoire was profiled, and TCRdb retains in-frame clones only, with some absent. Found here are roughly 48,000 clones; the top ten clones hold around 1.5%. Sequencing input: blood buffy coat. These receptor sequences come from a woman aged 18 to 69 with a cervical HPV16 infection that either progressed to CIN3+ or cleared (not recorded which).

The part of the CDR3 DNA that was read is TGCAGCGTTCAAGGGGGCCTCAACACCGGGGAG. Residues: CSVQGGLNTGE. The full CDR3 is CSVQGGLNTGELFF. The chain uses TRBV29-1 and TRBJ2-2; 7 nucleotides line up with TRBD1. The read halts 3 residues ahead of the CDR3 end, with the missing end drawn from the germline J gene. J lost 2 bases, V lost 5 bases, and 5 bases had no gene match. The CDR3 is made up of 14 amino acids. Germline V CDR1 and CDR2: SQVTM, ANQGSEA.

Incomplete CDR3 DNA: TGTGCCTGGAGGGCCGGAAACACC. It codes for CAWRAGNT. The whole CDR3 sequence is CAWRAGNTIYF. J is TRBJ1-3 and V is TRBV30; no clear D. The read comes to an end 3 residues before the CDR3 does, leaving the germline J gene to fill in the end. This CDR3 is 11 amino acids long. Trimming took off 3 bases at V and 4 bases at J, with 4 bases between the two ends. Germline loops: CDR1 GTSNPN, CDR2 SVGIG (reference sequence).

With respect to this clone: The read ends 3 residues early relative to the CDR3; the germline J gene fills the gap. J is TRBJ1-2 and V is TRBV4-2, with D hard to call. From germline, CDR1 is LGHNA and CDR2 YNFKEQ. This CDR3 contains 12 residues. The CDR3 DNA, read in part, is TGTGCCAGCAGGCGAGAGGGCTTGGGC. This codes for CASRREGLG. The CDR3 in full is CASRREGLGYTF.

As to this clone: The missing CDR3 end, 3 residues past where the read stops, is filled in from the germline J gene. The chain links TRBV12-3 or TRBV12-4 to TRBJ1-5, with 8 positions matching TRBD1. V lost 4 bases to trimming and J lost 3 bases; unmatched junction nucleotides: 5. The CDR3 is made up of 15 amino acids. CDR3 bases read: TGTGCCAGCAGTTCCACAGGGGGGACCAATCAGCCC. It encodes CASSSTGGTNQP. The entire CDR3 sequence reads CASSSTGGTNQPQHF.

In regard to this clone: The read ends 3 residues early relative to the CDR3; the germline J gene fills the gap. Within the sample, other DNA sequences also encode this same CDR3. V usage is TRBV5-1 and J usage is TRBJ2-3; TRBD1 aligns across 9 bases. The V and J ends lost 4 bases and 1 base, in that order; junction bases with no gene match: 7. The length of the CDR3 is 16 residues. CDR1 and CDR2 from the germline V gene are SGHRS and YFSETQ. Here the CDR3 reads CASSTLQGAGTDTQYF. Incomplete CDR3 DNA: TGCGCCAGCAGCACCTTACAGGGGGCAGGCACAGATACG.

Comments on this clone: The read halts 3 residues ahead of the CDR3 end, with the missing end drawn from the germline J gene. The rearrangement joins TRBV27 to TRBJ2-7, with 11 bases that match TRBD2. From germline, CDR1 is MNHEY and CDR2 SMNVEV (reference sequence). V dropped 0 bases and J dropped 6; count of bases not matched to a gene: 7. There are 16 residues in the CDR3. The DNA read from the CDR3 is TGTGCCAGCAGTTTATCGATAGCGGGAGGGCCATCCGAG. Its protein is CASSLSIAGGPSE. The complete CDR3 protein is CASSLSIAGGPSEQYF.

Regarding this clone: The CDR3 extends 3 residues past the end of the read, so its final part is completed from the germline J gene. The chain combines TRBV7-7 with TRBJ2-1; the D gene is possibly TRBD1 (5 bases). Trimming removed 6 bases from V and 0 bases from J, with 9 bases in between. There are 14 residues in the CDR3. CDR1 and CDR2 from the germline V gene are SSHAT and FNYEAQ (reference sequence). The CDR3 loop reads CASSDSGSYNEQFF. The CDR3 bases that were read are TGTGCCAGCAGTGACAGTGGCTCCTACAATGAG.

About this clone: The read is 3 residues too short to cover the CDR3 end, so that end is filled in from the germline J gene. The rearrangement joins TRBV20-1 to TRBJ2-5; TRBD2 matches 8 bases. J gave up 5 bases and V 3 bases, and 17 bases lay outside the gene matches. CDR1 is DFQATT and CDR2 is SNEGSKA in the germline V gene (reference sequence). The CDR3 extends over 17 amino acids. The CDR3 spells CSASIAGGALSGETQYF. CDR3 DNA, as far as it was read: TGCAGTGCTAGCATTGCCGGGGGGGCCCTCTCTGGGGAGACC.

To note about this clone: The read halts 3 residues ahead of the CDR3 end, with the missing end drawn from the germline J gene. V gene TRBV2 combines with J gene TRBJ2-2; 8 bases fit TRBD2. The CDR3 runs to 15 residues. Per germline, CDR1 SNHLY and CDR2 FYNNEI. V dropped 9 bases and J dropped 3; count of bases not matched to a gene: 9. The CDR3 bases that were read are TGTGCCAGTGGGGGGAGCGGGAGAGACACCGGGGAG. This translates into CASGGSGRDTGE. The whole CDR3 reads CASGGSGRDTGELFF.

Note on this clone: The missing CDR3 end, 3 residues past where the read stops, is filled in from the germline J gene. The genes are TRBV20-1 and TRBJ1-1, with D tentatively TRBD1 (5 bases). Looked up from germline, CDR1 is DFQATT and CDR2 is SNEGSKA (reference sequence). The germline V and J ends were trimmed by 1 base and 2 bases, with 11 bases remaining between them. This CDR3 is built from 14 residues. CDR3: CSARVSDSNTEAFF. Incomplete CDR3 DNA: TGCAGTGCTAGAGTCTCAGACAGCAACACTGAA.

A word on this clone: The read terminates 3 residues before the CDR3 end, so the remaining end is supplied by the germline J gene. The rearrangement joins TRBV29-1 to TRBJ2-7; D uncertain. Deletions cut 5 bases from V and 0 bases from J, with 17 bases between. Looked up from germline, CDR1 is SQVTM and CDR2 is ANQGSEA. The CDR3 has 15 residues. CDR3 loop: CSVLRGRISSYEQYF. Partial CDR3 DNA: TGCAGCGTTCTCCGAGGCAGAATTTCCTCCTACGAG.

With regard to this clone: The CDR3 end lies 3 residues beyond the end of the read and is filled in from the germline J gene. The chain links TRBV18 to TRBJ1-2; unclear D gene. This CDR3 spans 14 amino acids. The V gene's germline CDR1 is KGHSH and CDR2 LQKENI. V was trimmed by 1 base and J by 3 bases, leaving 9 bases between them. The CDR3 loop reads CASSPLPGDYGYTF. The DNA read from the CDR3 is TGTGCCAGCTCACCACTTCCAGGTGACTATGGC.

As to this clone: The read falls 3 residues short of the CDR3 end, and the missing part is taken from the germline J gene. J is TRBJ2-5 and V is TRBV29-1; TRBD2 agrees at 9 bases. Germline V gene lookup returns CDR1 SQVTM and CDR2 ANQGSEA. CDR3 length: 14 residues. After removal of 7 bases from V and 5 bases from J, the junction contained 11 bases not matched to a gene. CDR3 DNA, as far as it was read: TGCAGCGGGGGGGGTAGCGGGAGCGGGGAGACC. It encodes CSGGGSGSGET. The CDR3 in its entirety is CSGGGSGSGETQYF.

Remarks on this clone: The CDR3 end lies 3 residues beyond the end of the read and is filled in from the germline J gene. V is TRBV30 and J is TRBJ1-2; D remains ambiguous. This CDR3 has 15 residues. Per the germline V gene, CDR1 is GTSNPN and CDR2 is SVGIG (reference sequence). The V gene lost 0 bases and the J gene lost 3 bases, with 14 bases spanning the gap. The CDR3 bases that were read are TGTGCCTGGAGTGTTTTGGCAATTAGCTACTATGGC. Protein sequence: CAWSVLAISYYG. The full CDR3 protein reads CAWSVLAISYYGYTF.

For this clone: The CDR3 end is not reached by the read, which stops 3 residues before it; the germline J gene fills it in. This sequence joins TRBV5-1 and TRBJ2-6; 11 bases are shared with TRBD1. CDR3 length equals 18 residues. J lost 1 base, V lost 3 bases, and 6 bases had no gene match. In germline, CDR1 is SGHRS, CDR2 YFSETQ. CDR3 DNA, as far as it was read: TGCGCCAGCAGCTCACCGGACAGGGGGCGGTCTGGGGCCAACGTC. This gives the protein CASSSPDRGRSGANV. The full CDR3 protein is CASSSPDRGRSGANVLTF.

CDR3: CASSLVARTDTQYF. The DNA read from the CDR3 is TGTGCCAGCAGCTTGGTGGCTAGAACAGATACG. The V call is TRBV5-6, the J call TRBJ2-3; D is unclear. The read ends 3 residues before the CDR3 terminus; that terminus is restored from the germline J gene. CDR1 and CDR2 (germline): SGHDT, YYEEEE. Trimming pared 0 bases from V and 3 bases from J, leaving 8 bases between. CDR3 size: 14 residues. The full variable domain, with the rest looked up from reference TRBV5-6 and TRBJ2-3, is DAGVTQSPTHLIKTRGQQVTLRCSPKSGHDTVSWYQQALGQGPQFIFQYYEEEERQRGNFPDRFSGHQFPNYSSELNVNALLLGDSALYLCASSLVARTDTQYFGPGTRLTVL.